A single sample gave rise to the 2 T cell receptor beta chains below, sequenced in a study of blood T cells in healthy people across ages. Sample-barcoded 5' priming and a J-beta primer mix drove a second PCR of 7 to 11 cycles. TCRdb recomputed calls from the 5' RACE reads with MiXCR, one row per CDR3 protein. This sample carries 1.5 million or so distinct CDR3 sequences, about 43% of them seen once, and the ten largest clones take around 8%. Sequenced: blood. The receptors stem from a woman aged 18 to 35 in good health.

J is TRBJ1-1 and V is TRBV6-5; D is possibly TRBD1 (6 bases). The germline V gene encodes CDR1 MNHEY and CDR2 SVGAGI. The CDR3 runs to 14 residues. The V end was cut by 7 bases, the J end by 8 bases, with 20 bases between. CDR3 loop: CASTRQTGYEEAFF. The CDR3 region has the DNA TGTGCCAGCACCAGACAAACAGGGTATGAGGAAGCTTTCTTT.

This clonotype was counted between two and nine times. V is TRBV4-2 and J is TRBJ1-1; 8 bases fit TRBD1. The length of the CDR3 is 15 residues. Germline CDR1 and CDR2: LGHNA and YNFKEQ. The J segment lost 1 base and the V segment lost 3 bases, leaving 4 bases of the junction unmatched. The CDR3 loop is CASSHIGQGNTEAFF. The DNA of the CDR3 is TGTGCCAGCAGCCACATCGGACAGGGGAACACTGAAGCTTTCTTT.